One sample yielded the 24 T cell receptor beta chains listed below, sequenced in a study of T cells in Graves' hyperthyroidism and ophthalmopathy. It was RNA transcripts that yielded the amplified TCR beta CDR3 regions. The study used the HTBI primer set for a first-round RT-PCR of the TCR CDR3. TCRdb recomputed calls from the multiplex PCR reads with MiXCR, one row per CDR3 protein. Of 300,000 to 400,000 distinct CDR3 sequences in the sample, roughly 13% are singletons; the top ten hold 9.2%. The material sequenced was blood. These TCRs come from a woman younger than 30 with Graves' hyperthyroidism.

The chain carries TRBV19 and TRBJ1-4, with a possible D match to TRBD1 (5 bases). Germline-derived CDR1 and CDR2 are LNHDA and SQIVND (reference sequence). The germline V and J ends were trimmed by 8 bases and 8 bases, with 18 bases remaining between them. CDR3 size: 14 residues. The chain's CDR3 is CASSLIGQQEKLFF. The CDR3 DNA sequence: TGTGCCAGTTCCCTGATCGGACAACAGGAAAAACTGTTTTTT.

This clonotype was seen more than once but under ten times. The CDR3 loop is CAGTPGESQPQHF. Here the CDR3 DNA reads TGTGCCGGCACTCCAGGGGAGAGTCAGCCCCAGCATTTT. The chain employs TRBV6-2 or TRBV6-3 and TRBJ1-5; D perhaps matches TRBD1 (6 bases). Germline values: CDR1 MNHEY, CDR2 SVGEGT. This CDR3 has 13 residues. Trimming cost V 11 bases and J 6 bases, with 17 bases left between them.

This clonotype was picked up many times. The chain uses TRBV15 and TRBJ1-5, with D possibly TRBD1 on 6 matching bases. Germline V gene sequence: CDR1 LNHNV, CDR2 YYDKDF (reference sequence). CDR3 length equals 15 residues. V dropped 9 bases and J dropped 0 bases, with 15 bases sitting between them. CDR3 nucleotides: TGTGCCACGACAAGTTGGGACAATAGCAATCAGCCCCAGCATTTT. As protein: CATTSWDNSNQPQHF.

J is TRBJ1-4 and V is TRBV4-2; D is unresolved. Germline loops: CDR1 LGHNA, CDR2 YNFKEQ. The CDR3 length is 16 residues. V lost 0 bases, J lost 0 bases, and 8 bases lay in between. The CDR3 bases are TGTGCCAGCAGCCAAGATCGTCATACAACTAATGAAAAACTGTTTTTT. Encoded protein: CASSQDRHTTNEKLFF.

The table lists this clonotype with many counts. The chain combines TRBV20-1 with TRBJ2-7, with D unclear. Trimming stripped 0 bases from V and 4 bases from J, with 13 bases between. The CDR3 totals 14 residues. Germline CDR1 and CDR2: DFQATT and SNEGSKA (reference sequence). This CDR3 reads CSARDPLGQYEQYF. The DNA for the CDR3 is TGCAGTGCTAGAGATCCCCTGGGCCAGTACGAGCAGTACTTC.

This clonotype was counted many times. The chain links TRBV20-1 to TRBJ2-7; 10 bases match TRBD2. Germline V gene data show CDR1 as DFQATT and CDR2 as SNEGSKA (reference sequence). The V and J ends lost 6 bases and 3 bases, in that order; junction bases with no gene match: 5. This CDR3 is built from 13 residues. CDR3 in amino acids: CSAPSGGRYEQYF. The CDR3 nucleotides read TGCAGTGCACCTAGCGGGGGCCGCTACGAGCAGTACTTC.

This clonotype appeared many times. The chain carries TRBV7-2 and TRBJ2-1; TRBD2 is a possible D gene (8 bases). Germline CDR1 and CDR2: SGHTA and FQGNSA. CDR3 length: 22 amino acids. Trimming removed 3 bases from V and 3 bases from J, with 33 bases in between. The CDR3 here is CASSFLRQGTYEAGVLYNEQFF. CDR3 bases: TGTGCCAGCAGCTTCCTCCGACAGGGAACCTATGAAGCGGGAGTTCTCTACAATGAGCAGTTCTTC.

The chain joins TRBV5-5 to TRBJ2-3; maybe TRBD2 (6 bases). Trimming cost V 1 base and J 0 bases, with 12 bases left between them. Germline V lookup: CDR1 SGHKS, CDR2 YYEKEE (reference sequence). CDR3 length: 16 residues. DNA of the CDR3: TGTGCCAGCAGCTTGCTGGGGACTGACAGCACAGATACGCAGTATTTT. Its protein product is CASSLLGTDSTDTQYF.

This clonotype has only a few counts. This chain links TRBV20-1 with TRBJ1-4, with D unresolved. Trimming cost V 1 base and J 4 bases, with 22 bases left between them. The length of the CDR3 is 18 residues. Germline values: CDR1 DFQATT, CDR2 SNEGSKA (reference sequence). The CDR3 DNA is TGCAGTGCTAGAGCTATGGGGAACGAAGCCCTTAGTAATGAAAAACTGTTTTTT. Encoded protein: CSARAMGNEALSNEKLFF.

This clonotype was observed at least ten times. The V and J genes are TRBV5-1 and TRBJ2-5, with TRBD1 matching over 9 bases. Germline lookup yields CDR1 SGHRS and CDR2 YFSETQ. The length of the CDR3 is 15 residues. J lost 5 bases, V lost 0 bases, and 5 bases had no gene match. The CDR3: CASSLGTGAIETQYF. CDR3 coding DNA: TGCGCCAGCAGCTTGGGGACAGGGGCTATCGAGACCCAGTACTTC.

This clonotype was found many times. The chain has TRBV28 and TRBJ2-7; D is possibly TRBD2 (7 bases). Trimming removed 6 bases at V and 4 bases at J, with 16 bases between. The CDR3 length is 14 residues. Germline V CDR1 and CDR2: MDHEN, SYDVKM. CDR3 nucleotide sequence: TGTGCCAGCAGCCTAGGGGGGGTCTCATACGAGCAGTACTTC. Translated: CASSLGGVSYEQYF.

The chain recombines TRBV19 with TRBJ2-5, with a weak D call TRBD2 (6 bases). This CDR3 has 13 residues. The V and J ends lost 7 bases and 0 bases respectively, with 9 bases between them. CDR1 and CDR2 from the germline V gene are LNHDA and SQIVND (reference sequence). CDR3 sequence (DNA): TGTGCCAGTAAGAGACTAGACCAAGAGACCCAGTACTTC. Translation gives CASKRLDQETQYF. The full variable domain, its missing parts supplied by reference TRBV19 and TRBJ2-5, is DGGITQSPKYLFRKEGQNVTLSCEQNLNHDAMYWYRQDPGQGLRLIYYSQIVNDFQKGDIAEGYSVSREKKESFPLTVTSAQKNPTAFYLCASKRLDQETQYFGPGTRLLVL.

The chain links TRBV2 to TRBJ2-1, with 14 nucleotides matching TRBD2. The CDR3 consists of 19 residues. Per germline, CDR1 SNHLY and CDR2 FYNNEI. V trimming: 0 bases; J trimming: 0 bases; junction bases outside the gene matches: 4. In nucleotides, the CDR3 is TGTGCCAGCAGTGAAGCAGGACTAGCGGGGGGCATCTCCTACAATGAGCAGTTCTTC. Translating it yields CASSEAGLAGGISYNEQFF.

This clonotype has a handful of counts. A much larger clone sits a single nucleotide away, making a read error possible. The rearrangement uses TRBV28 and TRBJ1-6, with D uncertain. Germline-derived CDR1 and CDR2 are MDHEN and SYDVKM. The length of the CDR3 is 11 residues. Trimming stripped 5 bases from V and 9 bases from J, with 5 bases between. CDR3 amino acids: CASSGSSPLHF. The CDR3 DNA follows: TGTGCCAGCAGTGGGAGTTCACCCCTCCACTTT.

The chain uses TRBV20-1 and TRBJ1-5, with D perhaps matching TRBD1 (5 bases). The V gene's germline CDR1 is DFQATT and CDR2 SNEGSKA (reference sequence). V lost 1 base to trimming and J lost 7 bases, with 26 bases between them. This CDR3 is built from 18 residues. For the CDR3, the DNA is TGCAGTGCTAGAGGTATATATCTCCGGGACCAAAATGTACAGCCCCAGCATTTT. Its protein product is CSARGIYLRDQNVQPQHF.

CDR3 in amino acids: CASSREEGPYEQYF. Written as DNA, the CDR3 is TGTGCCAGCAGCCGGGAGGAGGGCCCCTACGAGCAGTACTTC. J is TRBJ2-7 and V is TRBV3-1; a weak D match, TRBD2 (6 bases). Germline CDR1 is LGHDT and CDR2 is YNNKEL (reference sequence). The CDR3 sequence is 14 residues long. The V gene lost 4 bases and the J gene lost 2 bases, with 12 bases spanning the gap.

The rearrangement links TRBV5-1 to TRBJ1-1; D perhaps matches TRBD1 (5 bases). Germline V gene lookup returns CDR1 SGHRS and CDR2 YFSETQ. The CDR3 has 13 residues. V was trimmed by 4 bases and J by 7 bases, leaving 14 bases between them. The CDR3 DNA reads as TGCGCCAGCAGCCCCGAGAGGGGCTTTGAAGCTTTCTTT. Amino acid sequence: CASSPERGFEAFF.

This clonotype was counted a few times. CDR3 sequence: CSASGAPYSNQPQHF. CDR3 bases: TGCAGTGCTTCCGGGGCCCCATATAGCAATCAGCCCCAGCATTTT. V and J are TRBV20-1 and TRBJ1-5, with TRBD1 as a possible D gene (5 bases). With 5 bases removed from V and 0 bases from J, the gap between germline ends came to 14 bases. Germline V gene sequence: CDR1 DFQATT, CDR2 SNEGSKA (reference sequence). The CDR3 covers 15 residues.

This clonotype showed up many times. This chain connects TRBV12-3 or TRBV12-4 to TRBJ2-2; D not resolved. With 3 bases removed from V and 1 base from J, the gap between germline ends came to 9 bases. CDR3 length: 15 amino acids. The CDR3 spells CASSFKEENTGELFF. The CDR3 DNA sequence: TGTGCCAGCAGTTTTAAGGAAGAGAACACCGGGGAGCTGTTTTTT.

A few counts support this clonotype. The CDR3 region has the DNA TGTGCCAGCAGCTTAAGGGGGTATGACAATGAGCAGTTCTTC. Translated: CASSLRGYDNEQFF. The V and J genes are TRBV7-3 and TRBJ2-1; D may match TRBD1 or TRBD2 (5 bases each). This CDR3 contains 14 residues. Looked up from germline, CDR1 is SGHTA and CDR2 is FQGTGA. V lost 1 base and J lost 5, with 9 bases in between.

This clonotype was counted many times. The chain uses TRBV20-1 and TRBJ2-7; D gene uncertain. Germline CDR1 DFQATT, CDR2 SNEGSKA (reference sequence). The V and J ends lost 4 bases and 2 bases respectively, with 12 bases between them. CDR3 size: 13 residues. Here the CDR3 DNA reads TGCAGTGCTATCGACCAAAATACCTACGAGCAGTACTTC. This codes for CSAIDQNTYEQYF.

The V call is TRBV27, the J call TRBJ2-7, with D perhaps matching TRBD2 (5 bases). The CDR3 sequence is 13 residues long. The germline V and J ends were trimmed by 5 bases and 6 bases, with 14 bases remaining between them. Germline V gene data show CDR1 as MNHEY and CDR2 as SMNVEV (reference sequence). The chain's CDR3 is CASSPSRDGEQYF. For the CDR3, the DNA is TGTGCCAGCAGTCCAAGCCGGGATGGCGAGCAGTACTTC.

This clonotype was seen many times. The chain links TRBV4-1 to TRBJ1-4, with D uncertain. The CDR3 is made up of 15 amino acids. Trimming removed 3 bases at V and 3 bases at J, with 11 bases between. Germline V gene data show CDR1 as MGHRA and CDR2 as YSYEKL. The CDR3 spells CASSQPDGANEKLFF. Here the CDR3 DNA reads TGCGCCAGCAGCCAGCCGGACGGGGCTAATGAAAAACTGTTTTTT.

This clonotype came up many times. The V and J genes are TRBV6-6 and TRBJ1-4; D remains ambiguous. Germline V gene data show CDR1 as MNHNY and CDR2 as SVGAGI (reference sequence). CDR3 length equals 14 residues. Deletions cut 0 bases from V and 2 bases from J, with 4 bases between. This chain's CDR3 is CASSYSGTNEKLFF. CDR3 sequence (DNA): TGTGCCAGCAGTTACTCGGGGACTAATGAAAAACTGTTTTTT.